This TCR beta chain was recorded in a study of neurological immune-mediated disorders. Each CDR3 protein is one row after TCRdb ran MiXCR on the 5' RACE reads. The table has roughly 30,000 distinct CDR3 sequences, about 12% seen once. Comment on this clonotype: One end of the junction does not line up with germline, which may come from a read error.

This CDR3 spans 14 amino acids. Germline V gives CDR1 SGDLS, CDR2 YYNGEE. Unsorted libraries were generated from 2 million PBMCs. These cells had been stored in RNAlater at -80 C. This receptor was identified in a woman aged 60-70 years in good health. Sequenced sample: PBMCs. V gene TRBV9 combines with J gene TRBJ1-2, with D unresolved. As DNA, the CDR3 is TGTGCCAGCAGCGTAGCCGGCAGGAATTATGTCTACACCTTC. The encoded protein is CASSVAGRNYVYTF.